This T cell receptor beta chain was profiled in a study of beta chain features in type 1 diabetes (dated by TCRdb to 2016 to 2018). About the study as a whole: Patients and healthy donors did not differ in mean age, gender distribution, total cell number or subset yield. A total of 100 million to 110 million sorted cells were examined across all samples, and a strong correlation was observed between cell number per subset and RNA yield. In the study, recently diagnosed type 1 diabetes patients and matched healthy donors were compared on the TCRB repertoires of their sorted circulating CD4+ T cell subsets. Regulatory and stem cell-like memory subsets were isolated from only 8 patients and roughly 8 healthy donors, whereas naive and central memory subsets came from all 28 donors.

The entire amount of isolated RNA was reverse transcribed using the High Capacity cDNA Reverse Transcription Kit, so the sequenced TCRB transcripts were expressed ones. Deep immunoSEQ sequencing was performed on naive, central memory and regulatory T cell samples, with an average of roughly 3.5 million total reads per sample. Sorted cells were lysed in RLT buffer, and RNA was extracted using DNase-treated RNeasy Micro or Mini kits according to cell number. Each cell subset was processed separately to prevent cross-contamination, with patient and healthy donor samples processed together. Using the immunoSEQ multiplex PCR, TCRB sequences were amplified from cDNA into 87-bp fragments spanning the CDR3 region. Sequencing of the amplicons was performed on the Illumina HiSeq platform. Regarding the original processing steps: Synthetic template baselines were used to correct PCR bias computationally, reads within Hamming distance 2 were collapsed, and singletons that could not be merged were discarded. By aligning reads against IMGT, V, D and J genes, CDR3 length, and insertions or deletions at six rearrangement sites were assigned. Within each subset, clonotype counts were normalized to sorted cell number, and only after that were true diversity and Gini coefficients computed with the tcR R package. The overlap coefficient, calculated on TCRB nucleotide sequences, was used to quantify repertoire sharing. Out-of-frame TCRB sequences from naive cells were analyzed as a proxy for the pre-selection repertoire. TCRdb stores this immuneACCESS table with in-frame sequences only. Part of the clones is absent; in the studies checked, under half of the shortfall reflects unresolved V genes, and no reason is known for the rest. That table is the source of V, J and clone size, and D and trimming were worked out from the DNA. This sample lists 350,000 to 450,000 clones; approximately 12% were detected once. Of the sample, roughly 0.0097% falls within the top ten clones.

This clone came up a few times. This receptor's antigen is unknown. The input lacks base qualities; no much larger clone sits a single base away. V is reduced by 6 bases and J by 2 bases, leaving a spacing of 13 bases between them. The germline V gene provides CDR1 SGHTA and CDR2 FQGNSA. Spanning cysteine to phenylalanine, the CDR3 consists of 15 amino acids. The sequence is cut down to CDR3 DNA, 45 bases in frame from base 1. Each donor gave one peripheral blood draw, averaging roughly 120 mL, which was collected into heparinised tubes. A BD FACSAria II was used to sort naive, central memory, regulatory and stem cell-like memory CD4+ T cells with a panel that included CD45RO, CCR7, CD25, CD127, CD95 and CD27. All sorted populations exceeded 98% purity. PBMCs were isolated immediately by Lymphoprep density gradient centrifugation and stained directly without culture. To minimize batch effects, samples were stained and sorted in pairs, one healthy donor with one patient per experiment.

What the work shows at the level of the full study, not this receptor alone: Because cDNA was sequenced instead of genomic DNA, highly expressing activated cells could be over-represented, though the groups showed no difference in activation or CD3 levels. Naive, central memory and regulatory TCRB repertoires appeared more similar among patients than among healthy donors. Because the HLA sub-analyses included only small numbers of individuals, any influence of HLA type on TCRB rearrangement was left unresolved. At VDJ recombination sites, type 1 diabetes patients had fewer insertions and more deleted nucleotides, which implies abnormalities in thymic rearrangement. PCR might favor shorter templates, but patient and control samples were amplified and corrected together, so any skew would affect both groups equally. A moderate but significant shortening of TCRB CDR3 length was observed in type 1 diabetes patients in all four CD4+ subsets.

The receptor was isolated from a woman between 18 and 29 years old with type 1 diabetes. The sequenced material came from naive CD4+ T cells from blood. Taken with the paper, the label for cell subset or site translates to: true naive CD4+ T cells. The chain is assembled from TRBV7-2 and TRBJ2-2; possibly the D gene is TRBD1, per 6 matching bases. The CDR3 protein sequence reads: CASSRTGSNTGELFF. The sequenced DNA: TGTGCCAGCAGTCGTACAGGGTCTAACACCGGGGAGCTGTTTTTT.